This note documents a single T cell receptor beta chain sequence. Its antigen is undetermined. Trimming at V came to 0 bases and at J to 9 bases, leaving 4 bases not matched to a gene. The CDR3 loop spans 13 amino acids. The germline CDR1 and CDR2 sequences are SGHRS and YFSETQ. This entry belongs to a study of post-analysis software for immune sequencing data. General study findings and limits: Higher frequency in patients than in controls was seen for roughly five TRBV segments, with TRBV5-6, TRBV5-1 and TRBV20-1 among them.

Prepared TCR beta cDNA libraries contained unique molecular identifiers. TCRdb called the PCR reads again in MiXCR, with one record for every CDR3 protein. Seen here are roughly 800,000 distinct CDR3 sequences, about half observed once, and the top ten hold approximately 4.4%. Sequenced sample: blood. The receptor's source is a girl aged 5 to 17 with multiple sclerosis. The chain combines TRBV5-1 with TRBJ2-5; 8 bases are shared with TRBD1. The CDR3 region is CASSLEQGVAQYF. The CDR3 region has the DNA TGCGCCAGCAGCTTGGAACAGGGGGTCGCCCAGTACTTC. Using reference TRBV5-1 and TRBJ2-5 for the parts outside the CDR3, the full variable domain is KAGVTQTPRYLIKTRGQQVTLSCSPISGHRSVSWYQQTPGQGLQFLFEYFSETQRNKGNFPGRFSGRQFSNSRSEMNVSTLELGDSALYLCASSLEQGVAQYFGPGTRLLVL.